The clone carrying this T cell receptor (beta chain) was observed a single time. Its antigen remains unknown. 13 Jbeta primers and 60 Vbeta primers were used for the PCR. Libraries were prepared by immunoSEQ multiplex PCR; TCRdb keeps only in-frame clonotypes and omits some of them. There are some 130,000 clones in the sample; 65% to 70% occur only once, and approximately 1.7% lies in the top ten. This record comes from a study of cytomegalovirus exposure and HLA in healthy donors. Trimming removed 3 bases from V and 4 bases from J, with 13 bases in between. The CDR3 spans 14 residues. The germline V gene encodes CDR1 SGDLS and CDR2 YYNGEE. Study-level points and caveats: Several of the most significant clusters appeared linked to common viral pathogens, based on a later analysis.

Healthy bone marrow donors formed the donor group. The chain uses TRBV9 and TRBJ2-5; weak D call: TRBD2 (6 bases). This TCR came from a human donor in good health. The specimen was PBMCs. This CDR3 reads CASSAGGTSETQYF. CDR3 nucleotides: TGTGCCAGCAGCGCCGGTGGGACTTCAGAGACCCAGTACTTC.